This entry describes one T cell receptor beta chain. As yet, its antigen is unknown. The data belong to a study of cytomegalovirus exposure and HLA in healthy donors. The study, taken as a whole, reports: Later on, an analysis found that several of the most significant clusters appeared to be linked to common viral pathogens, which included parvovirus B19. Evidence from a later analysis indicated that most CMV-associated TCR beta chains looked HLA-restricted.

Germline V lookup: CDR1 SGHRS, CDR2 YFSETQ. This CDR3 contains 15 residues. V lost 5 bases and J 1 base, leaving 15 bases between the germline ends. A multiplex PCR was run with 60 Vbeta primers and 13 Jbeta primers. Method: immunoSEQ multiplex PCR; TCRdb's copy keeps in-frame clones and lacks some. This repertoire shows hundreds of thousands of clones, 82% found once; its top ten account for roughly 6%. This clonotype was sampled from a man in his forties in good health and CMV-seropositive. The specimen was PBMCs. J is TRBJ1-1 and V is TRBV5-1; a possible D gene is TRBD1 (6 bases). CDR3 sequence reads: CASRRPGQQNTEAFF. The DNA of the CDR3 is TGCGCCAGCAGACGACCGGGACAACAGAACACTGAAGCTTTCTTT. Drawing the rest from reference TRBV5-1 and TRBJ1-1, the complete variable domain is KAGVTQTPRYLIKTRGQQVTLSCSPISGHRSVSWYQQTPGQGLQFLFEYFSETQRNKGNFPGRFSGRQFSNSRSEMNVSTLELGDSALYLCASRRPGQQNTEAFFGQGTRLTVV.